The source of this TCR beta chain is a study of CD8 T cells in ankylosing spondylitis. A word on this clonotype: Its target is not known.

Findings and limits, study-wide: There was a TCR beta motif, made of eight highly homologous variants, that appeared characteristic of ankylosing spondylitis blood. CD8+ by phenotype, disease-linked clones were relatively rare in peripheral blood. Disease-linked clones were reportedly significantly enriched in matched ankylosing spondylitis synovial fluid.

V was trimmed by 1 base and J by 6 bases, leaving 12 bases between them. The CDR3 consists of 13 residues. Germline V gene lookup returns CDR1 SQVTM and CDR2 ANQGSEA. TCRdb passed the 5' RACE reads through MiXCR, listing each CDR3 protein once. The table includes approximately 550,000 distinct CDR3 sequences, approximately 12% detected once. V is TRBV29-1 and J is TRBJ1-1; TRBD1 is a possible D gene (6 bases). Sequenced sample: blood, either unsorted or a sorted T cell fraction (not recorded which). The sequence was obtained from a male donor with ankylosing spondylitis. The CDR3 reads CSVEGNRAAEAFF. As DNA, the CDR3 is TGCAGCGTTGAAGGAAACAGGGCGGCTGAAGCTTTCTTT. The full variable domain, with the rest looked up from reference TRBV29-1 and TRBJ1-1, is SAVISQKPSRDICQRGTSLTIQCQVDSQVTMMFWYRQQPGQSLTLIATANQGSEATYESGFVIDKFPISRPNLTFSTLTVSNMSPEDSSIYLCSVEGNRAAEAFFGQGTRLTVV.